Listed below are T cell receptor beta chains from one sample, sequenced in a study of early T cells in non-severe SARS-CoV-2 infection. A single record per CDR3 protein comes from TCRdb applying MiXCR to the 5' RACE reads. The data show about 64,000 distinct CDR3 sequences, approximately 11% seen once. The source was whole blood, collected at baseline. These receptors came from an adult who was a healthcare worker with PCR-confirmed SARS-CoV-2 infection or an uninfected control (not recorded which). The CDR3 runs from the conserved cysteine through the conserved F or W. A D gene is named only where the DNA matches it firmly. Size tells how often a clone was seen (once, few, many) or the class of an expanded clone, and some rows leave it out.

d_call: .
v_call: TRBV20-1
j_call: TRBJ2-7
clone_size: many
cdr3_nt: TGCAGTGTCCCCGACGGGCGGGGCGTCTCCTACGAGCAGTACTTC
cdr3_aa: CSVPDGRGVSYEQYF

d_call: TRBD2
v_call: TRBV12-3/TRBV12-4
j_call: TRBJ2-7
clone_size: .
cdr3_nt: TGTGCCAGCACCCTAGCCGGGGGGGGGACCTACGAGCAGTACTTC
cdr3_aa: CASTLAGGGTYEQYF

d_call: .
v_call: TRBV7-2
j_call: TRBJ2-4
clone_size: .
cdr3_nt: TGTGCCAGCAGCTTCAGGGGGGTTGACATTCAGTACTTC
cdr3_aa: CASSFRGVDIQYF

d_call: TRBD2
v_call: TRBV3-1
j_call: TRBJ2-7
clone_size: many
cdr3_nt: TGTGCCAGCAGCCAAGGGGAACTAGCGGGGATCTACGAGCAGTACTTC
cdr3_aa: CASSQGELAGIYEQYF

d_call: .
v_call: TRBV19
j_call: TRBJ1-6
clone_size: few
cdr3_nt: TGTGCCAGTAGTAACCCCCCGGGACGGCAAAATTCACCCCTCCACTTT
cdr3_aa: CASSNPPGRQNSPLHF

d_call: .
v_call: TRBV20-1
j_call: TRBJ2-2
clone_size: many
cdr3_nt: TGCAGTGCTAGAGATCTGGCCGGGGAGCTGTTTTTT
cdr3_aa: CSARDLAGELFF

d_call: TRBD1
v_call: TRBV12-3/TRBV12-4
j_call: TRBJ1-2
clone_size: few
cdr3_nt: TGTGCCAGCAGTCGACAGGGGACCTTTTCTAACTATGGCTACACCTTC
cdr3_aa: CASSRQGTFSNYGYTF

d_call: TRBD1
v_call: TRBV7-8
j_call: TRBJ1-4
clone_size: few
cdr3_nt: TGTGCCAGCAGCGACGGACAGGGAACTAATGAAAAACTGTTTTTT
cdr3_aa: CASSDGQGTNEKLFF

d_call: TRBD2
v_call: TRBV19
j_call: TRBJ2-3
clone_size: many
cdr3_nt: TGTGCCAGTAGTTTGGGACTAGCGGGAAGCACAGATACGCAGTATTTT
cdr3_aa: CASSLGLAGSTDTQYF

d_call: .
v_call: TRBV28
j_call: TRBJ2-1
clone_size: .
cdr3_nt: TGTGCCAGCAGTCCCCTTAATACAGAGGGCTACAATGAGCAGTTCTTC
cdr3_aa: CASSPLNTEGYNEQFF

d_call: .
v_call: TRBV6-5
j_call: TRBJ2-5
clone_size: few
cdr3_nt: TGTGCCAGCAGTTTCCGGGCCCAGAGGGCGGAGACCCAGTACTTC
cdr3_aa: CASSFRAQRAETQYF

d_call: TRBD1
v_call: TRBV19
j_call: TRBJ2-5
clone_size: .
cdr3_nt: TGTGCCAGTAGCCCCGAGGGGGGACAGGGGCGCGAAGAGACCCAGTACTTC
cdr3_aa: CASSPEGGQGREETQYF

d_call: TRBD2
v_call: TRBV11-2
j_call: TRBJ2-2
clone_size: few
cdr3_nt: TGTGCCAGCAGCTTTCTGGCTAGCGGGGGATACCGGGAGCTGTTTTTT
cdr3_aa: CASSFLASGGYRELFF

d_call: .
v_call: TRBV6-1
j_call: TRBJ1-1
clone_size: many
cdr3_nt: TGTGCCAGCAGTCAAGAGAGTGAAGCTTTCTTT
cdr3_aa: CASSQESEAFF

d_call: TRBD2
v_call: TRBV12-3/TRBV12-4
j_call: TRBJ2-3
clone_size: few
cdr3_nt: TGTGCCAGCAGTTTATCGGCGGGGGGAGGGAATACGCAGTATTTT
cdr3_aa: CASSLSAGGGNTQYF

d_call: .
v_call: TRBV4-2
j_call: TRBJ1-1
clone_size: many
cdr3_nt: TGTGCCAGCAGCCAAGTTCGGGGGGCTGAAGCTTTCTTT
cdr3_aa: CASSQVRGAEAFF

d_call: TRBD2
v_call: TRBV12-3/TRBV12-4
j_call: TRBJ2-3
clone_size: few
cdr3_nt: TGTGCCAGCAGGACTAGCGGGGGGCCCGGCACAGATACGCAGTATTTT
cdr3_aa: CASRTSGGPGTDTQYF

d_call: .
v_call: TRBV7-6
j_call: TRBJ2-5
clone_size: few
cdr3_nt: TGTGCCAGCAGCCGGATCGAAGAGACCCAGTACTTC
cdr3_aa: CASSRIEETQYF

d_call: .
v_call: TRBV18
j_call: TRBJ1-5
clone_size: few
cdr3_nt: TGTGCCAGCTCACCAAAGGACAATCAGCCCCAGCATTTT
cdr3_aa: CASSPKDNQPQHF

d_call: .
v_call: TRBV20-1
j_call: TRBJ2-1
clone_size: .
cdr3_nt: TGCAGTGCTAGACCGGGACTCACTGGGGGGAGCTCCTACAATGAGCAGTTCTTC
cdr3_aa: CSARPGLTGGSSYNEQFF

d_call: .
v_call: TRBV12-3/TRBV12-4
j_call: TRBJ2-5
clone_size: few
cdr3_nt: TGTGCCAGCAGTAGCCTGCGTTTGAGCAGCCTGCGGGATACCCAGTACTTC
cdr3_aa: CASSSLRLSSLRDTQYF

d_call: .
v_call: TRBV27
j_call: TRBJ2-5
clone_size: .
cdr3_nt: TGTGCCAGCAGTTGGGCAGGGGTTCCTCAAGAGACCCAGTACTTC
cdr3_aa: CASSWAGVPQETQYF

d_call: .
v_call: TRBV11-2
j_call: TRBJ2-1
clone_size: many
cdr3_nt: TGTGCCAGCAGCCCCGGGCTCCGTCCCCCCAATGAGCAGTTCTTC
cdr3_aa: CASSPGLRPPNEQFF

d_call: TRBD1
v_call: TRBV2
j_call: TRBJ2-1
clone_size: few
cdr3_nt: TGTGCCAGCATCAGGACAGGCAGCTCCTACAATGAGCAGTTCTTC
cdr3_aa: CASIRTGSSYNEQFF

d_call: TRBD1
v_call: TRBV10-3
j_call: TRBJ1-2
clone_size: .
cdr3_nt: TGTGCCATCAGGGGACAGGGCGGGAGTGGCTACACCTTC
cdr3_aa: CAIRGQGGSGYTF

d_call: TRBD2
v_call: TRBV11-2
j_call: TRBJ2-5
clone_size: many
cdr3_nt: TGTGCCAGCAGGAATAGCGGGGGAGAGACCCAGTACTTC
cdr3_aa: CASRNSGGETQYF

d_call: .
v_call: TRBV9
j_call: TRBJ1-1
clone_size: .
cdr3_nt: TGTGCCAGCTCGGGCCATAACACTGAAGCTTTCTTT
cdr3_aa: CASSGHNTEAFF

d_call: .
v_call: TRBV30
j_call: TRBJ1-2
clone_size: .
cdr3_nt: TGTTCCATTGGGTGGGGTGACTATGGCTACACCTTC
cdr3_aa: CSIGWGDYGYTF

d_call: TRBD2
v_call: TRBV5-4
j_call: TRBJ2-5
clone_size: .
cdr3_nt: TGTGCCAGCAGGAAAGCGGGGGGGCAAGAGACCCAGTACTTC
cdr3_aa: CASRKAGGQETQYF

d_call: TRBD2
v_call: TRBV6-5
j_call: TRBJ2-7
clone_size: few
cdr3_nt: TGTGCCAGCAGCCCAGCGGGGGAGCTCTACGAGCAGTACTTC
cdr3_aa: CASSPAGELYEQYF

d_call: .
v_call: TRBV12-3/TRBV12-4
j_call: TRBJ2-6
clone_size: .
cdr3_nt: TGTGCCAGCAGTCCAGGGGCAGTGGGTTGGGGGGCCAACGTCCTGACTTTC
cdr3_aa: CASSPGAVGWGANVLTF

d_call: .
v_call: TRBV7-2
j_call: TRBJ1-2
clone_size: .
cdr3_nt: TGTGCCAGCAGCTTCCAAAACTATGGCTACACCTTC
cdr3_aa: CASSFQNYGYTF

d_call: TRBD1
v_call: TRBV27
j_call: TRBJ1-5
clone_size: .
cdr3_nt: TGTGCCAGCAGTTTGACAGGGGTTAGAAATCAGCCCCAGCATTTT
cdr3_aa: CASSLTGVRNQPQHF

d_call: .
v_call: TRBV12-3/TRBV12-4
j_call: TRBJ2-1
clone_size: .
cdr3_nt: TGTGCCAGCAGTTCCCCCAATGAGCAGTTCTTC
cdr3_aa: CASSSPNEQFF

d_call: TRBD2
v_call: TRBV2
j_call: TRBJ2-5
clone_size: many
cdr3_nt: TGTGCCAGCGGAAGACTAGCGTACCAAGAGACCCAGTACTTC
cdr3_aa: CASGRLAYQETQYF

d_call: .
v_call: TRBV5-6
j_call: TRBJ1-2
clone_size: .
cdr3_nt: TGTGCCAGCAGATACACAGGGAGAGGAGTTGGCTACACCTTC
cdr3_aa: CASRYTGRGVGYTF

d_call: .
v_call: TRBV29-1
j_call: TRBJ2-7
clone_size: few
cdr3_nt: TGCAGCGTCGCTGGATCACAAGACCCCCCGTACTCCTACGAGCAGTACTTC
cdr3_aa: CSVAGSQDPPYSYEQYF

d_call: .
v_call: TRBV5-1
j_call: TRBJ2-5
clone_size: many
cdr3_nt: TGCGCCAGCAGCTTGGCCGGGGCCCTCCACTCCCAAGAGACCCAGTACTTC
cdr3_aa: CASSLAGALHSQETQYF

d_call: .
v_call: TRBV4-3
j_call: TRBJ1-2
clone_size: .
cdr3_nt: TGCGCCAGCAGCCAGGGGAGGGGAACTAACTATGGCTACACCTTC
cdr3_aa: CASSQGRGTNYGYTF

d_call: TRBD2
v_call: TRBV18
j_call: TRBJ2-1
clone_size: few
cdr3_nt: TGTGCCAGCTCACAACTAGCGGGGGGTTCCTACAATGAGCAGTTCTTC
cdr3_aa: CASSQLAGGSYNEQFF

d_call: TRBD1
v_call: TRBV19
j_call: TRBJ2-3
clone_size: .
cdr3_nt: TGTGCCAGTAAGGACAGGGCGACAGATACGCAGTATTTT
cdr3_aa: CASKDRATDTQYF

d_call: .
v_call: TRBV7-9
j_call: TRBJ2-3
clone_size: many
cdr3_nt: TGTGCCAGCAGCTTAGCCCGGGGTGGGACAGATACGCAGTATTTT
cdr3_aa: CASSLARGGTDTQYF